This T cell receptor (beta chain) was retrieved from a study of CXCR3-negative and CXCR3-positive naive CD8 T cells. Preparation of TRB cDNA libraries relied on 5' RACE carrying UMI labels. Each CDR3 protein gets one entry in TCRdb, which reprocessed the 5' RACE reads and gives no DNA. The specimen's table records about 43,000 distinct CDR3 sequences. This CDR3 has 16 residues. Germline CDR1 is MNHEY and CDR2 is SMNVEV (reference sequence). The receptor's source is a human donor in good health. Some clones in this sample may be carry-over from other donors' samples. V usage is TRBV27 and J usage is TRBJ2-3; absent DNA, TCRdb's TRBD2 call cannot be checked. The specimen was memory CD8+ T cells from blood. The CDR3 spells CASVPGLADLRDTQYF.